This TCR beta chain was sequenced during a study of response to subunit inactivated influenza vaccine. Study observations and caveats: Only a handful of new T cells, the authors suggested, are recruited with each seasonal influenza vaccination.

TCRdb reprocessed the RT-PCR reads via MiXCR and lists one record per CDR3 protein. Of about 500,000 distinct CDR3 sequences listed, 16% are singletons. This clonotype was seen a few times. The target antigen is unknown. Germline CDR1 is DFQATT and CDR2 is SNEGSKA (reference sequence). The CDR3 is 17 amino acids. The junction had 15 bases not matched to a gene; V was cut back by 4 bases and J by 5 bases. The chain couples TRBV20-1 to TRBJ1-5, with TRBD1 matching over 9 bases. The clonotype comes from a man between 50 and 69 years old who received an inactivated influenza vaccine. The specimen was CD4+ T cells sorted from PBMCs, collected roughly 24 months after vaccination. The DNA for the CDR3 is TGCAGTGCTAATCTCAATGGACAGGGGACCACCTATCAGCCCCAGCATTTT. Amino acids: CSANLNGQGTTYQPQHF.